The 16 T cell receptor beta chains in this list originate from one sample, sequenced in a study of T cell changes during pregnancy in multiple sclerosis. Produced via immunoSEQ multiplex PCR; TCRdb's table is partial and in-frame only. The sample shows 69,000 or so clones, around 94% of them seen only once. The sequenced sample was peripheral blood, obtained before pregnancy. The receptors here all came from a female donor with multiple sclerosis, enrolled in a pregnancy study.

The DNA for the CDR3 is TGTGCCAGCTCACCAATACCGGGACAGGGGACAAAAGAGACCCAGTACTTC. Translated: CASSPIPGQGTKETQYF. V gene TRBV18 combines with J gene TRBJ2-5; TRBD1 matches 10 bases. The trim removed 2 bases at V and 3 bases at J, leaving 9 bases unmatched. The CDR3 extends over 17 amino acids. Germline values: CDR1 KGHSH, CDR2 LQKENI.

V is TRBV4-1 and J is TRBJ2-5, with D perhaps matching TRBD1 (5 bases). V was trimmed by 4 bases and J by 5 bases, leaving 20 bases between them. Germline lookup yields CDR1 MGHRA and CDR2 YSYEKL. CDR3 length equals 16 residues. CDR3 DNA: TGCGCCAGCAGCCTCCTTTCGGCAGGGTTCAGGGAGACCCAGTACTTC. It encodes CASSLLSAGFRETQYF.

The chain has TRBV28 and TRBJ2-3, with 7 bases lining up with TRBD2. The CDR3 is 16 amino acids. The ends lost 3 bases at V and 5 bases at J; junction bases unmatched: 11. CDR1 and CDR2 from the germline V gene are MDHEN and SYDVKM. CDR3 in DNA: TGTGCCAGCAGTTTGGGAGGGACCCTCTCGGTAGATACGCAGTATTTT. Its protein is CASSLGGTLSVDTQYF.

The chain recombines TRBV5-1 with TRBJ2-2; 8 nucleotides line up with TRBD1. This CDR3 contains 13 residues. V gave up 5 bases and J gave up 9 bases; unmatched junction bases: 6. Germline loops: CDR1 SGHRS, CDR2 YFSETQ. CDR3 sequence: CASRRDRGRELFF. Written as DNA, the CDR3 is TGCGCCAGCAGACGAGACAGGGGAAGGGAGCTGTTTTTT.

The genes are TRBV5-4 and TRBJ2-7; 10 nucleotides line up with TRBD2. The germline CDR1 and CDR2 sequences are SGHNT and YYREEE (reference sequence). This CDR3 comprises 15 residues. V lost 4 bases, J lost 0 bases, and 4 bases stayed unmatched. Here the CDR3 reads CASSTSGRVSYEQYF. DNA of the CDR3: TGTGCCAGCAGCACGAGCGGGAGGGTCTCCTACGAGCAGTACTTC.

This rearrangement joins TRBV7-9 to TRBJ2-1, with TRBD2 identical over 11 bases. Germline assignment: CDR1 SEHNR and CDR2 FQNEAQ (reference sequence). Trimming at V came to 3 bases and at J to 9 bases, leaving 7 bases not matched to a gene. The CDR3 loop spans 15 amino acids. The CDR3: CASSFIETSGGEQFF. The CDR3 DNA follows: TGTGCCAGCAGCTTTATTGAAACTAGCGGGGGTGAGCAGTTCTTC. Full variable domain (remainder filled in from reference TRBV7-9 and TRBJ2-1): DTGVSQNPRHKITKRGQNVTFRCDPISEHNRLYWYRQTLGQGPEFLTYFQNEAQLEKSRLLSDRFSAERPKGSFSTLEIQRTEQGDSAMYLCASSFIETSGGEQFFGPGTRLTVL.

The chain uses TRBV19 and TRBJ2-3; a possible D gene is TRBD2 (6 bases). The CDR3 is 14 residues long. The V end was cut by 5 bases, the J end by 3 bases, with 12 bases between. Germline CDR1 LNHDA, CDR2 SQIVND (reference sequence). In DNA form, the CDR3 reads TGTGCCAGTAGTCCTCGACTAGAAACAGATACGCAGTATTTT. The encoded protein is CASSPRLETDTQYF.

CDR3 DNA: TGTGCCAGCAGCTCCAAAAGGGTGGGGGCGTTATCTGGGGCCAACGTCCTGACTTTC. Amino acid sequence: CASSSKRVGALSGANVLTF. V and J are TRBV21-1 and TRBJ2-6; the table's D gene call, TRBD1, was not cross checked with the DNA. TRBV21-1 is flagged as a pseudogene. This CDR3 has 19 residues.

J is TRBJ1-1 and V is TRBV12-5; 7 bases align to TRBD1. V dropped 3 bases and J dropped 5; count of bases not matched to a gene: 18. The CDR3 has 18 residues. Germline lookup yields CDR1 LGHNT and CDR2 FRNRAP. As DNA, the CDR3 is TGTGCTAGTGGTTTTGGAACTAGGGCGTCAGGGGGGTCGACTGAAGCTTTCTTT. Its translation: CASGFGTRASGGSTEAFF.

The chain recombines TRBV28 with TRBJ1-1, with TRBD1 identical over 10 bases. The germline V gene encodes CDR1 MDHEN and CDR2 SYDVKM. The CDR3 is 13 amino acids. V lost 6 bases to trimming and J lost 3 bases; unmatched junction nucleotides: 1. CDR3 nucleotide sequence: TGTGCCAGCAGCGGGACAGGGGACACTGAAGCTTTCTTT. Amino acid sequence: CASSGTGDTEAFF.

The chain is built from TRBV4-1 and TRBJ1-1; D is ambiguous. The germline V gene encodes CDR1 MGHRA and CDR2 YSYEKL. The CDR3 is 12 residues long. Trimming took off 6 bases at V and 2 bases at J, with 7 bases between the two ends. CDR3 residues: CASRLHNTEAFF. The CDR3 region has the DNA TGCGCCAGCAGATTACACAACACTGAAGCTTTCTTT.

The chain joins TRBV19 to TRBJ2-1, with 10 bases that match TRBD2. The germline CDR1 and CDR2 sequences are LNHDA and SQIVND (reference sequence). The CDR3 contains 14 residues. V shed 4 bases, J shed 5 bases, and the junction held 2 bases outside the gene matches. The CDR3 loop reads CASSRLAGDNEQFF. The DNA of the CDR3 is TGTGCCAGTAGTAGGCTAGCGGGGGACAATGAGCAGTTCTTC.

This sequence joins TRBV7-2 and TRBJ2-3; TRBD2 aligns across 14 bases. The CDR3 spans 17 residues. V trimming: 5 bases; J trimming: 6 bases; junction bases outside the gene matches: 10. Germline V lookup: CDR1 SGHTA, CDR2 FQGNSA. In DNA, the CDR3 is TGTGCCAGCAGCCCACCCGGGACTAGCGGGAGAACGGATACGCAGTATTTT. Translated, it gives CASSPPGTSGRTDTQYF.

This chain links TRBV29-1 with TRBJ2-6, with D unresolved. The V end was cut by 6 bases, the J end by 0 bases, with 6 bases between. The CDR3 consists of 13 residues. Looked up from germline, CDR1 is SQVTM and CDR2 is ANQGSEA. In DNA form, the CDR3 reads TGCAGCGTATTGAGCTCTGGGGCCAACGTCCTGACTTTC. This translates into CSVLSSGANVLTF.

This chain's CDR3 is CASSSPGASSGNTIYF. CDR3 coding DNA: TGTGCCAGCAGCTCCCCGGGTGCAAGCTCTGGAAACACCATATATTTT. The rearrangement links TRBV7-9 to TRBJ1-3; D gene uncertain. The CDR3 extends over 16 amino acids. The germline gives CDR1 SEHNR, CDR2 FQNEAQ (reference sequence). Trimming took 4 bases from V and 0 from J, leaving 13 bases between them.

This chain links TRBV7-3 with TRBJ1-5, with 10 positions matching TRBD1. Germline lookup yields CDR1 SGHTA and CDR2 FQGTGA. CDR3 length: 14 residues. V shed 3 bases, J shed 6 bases, and the junction held 2 bases outside the gene matches. For the CDR3, the DNA is TGTGCCAGCAGCTTGACAGGGGGCTCTCAGCCCCAGCATTTT. Encoded protein: CASSLTGGSQPQHF.